The source of this TCR beta chain is a study of shared T cell receptors in the human thymus. This CDR3 has 20 amino acids. Germline V gives CDR1 SGHVS, CDR2 FQNEAQ. J gave up 0 bases and V 1 base, and 13 bases lay outside the gene matches. Generated by immunoSEQ multiplex PCR, the TCRdb table keeps only in-frame clones and is missing some. The sample carries 700,000 or so clones, roughly 85% recorded once. These data also formed part of another study, on human thymus T cells. That publication notes: Healthy Finnish infants undergoing corrective surgery for congenital heart defects provided the donor material. Thymic TCR repertoires of unrelated people reportedly overlapped highly.

This sequence originates from a girl less than two years old with a congenital heart defect. The material sequenced was thymocytes. The chain employs TRBV7-8 and TRBJ1-4, with 8 bases matching TRBD1. The DNA for the CDR3 is TGTGCCAGCAGCTTAGAGGGGACGGGACAGGAGCGGCCAACTAATGAAAAACTGTTTTTT. Its protein is CASSLEGTGQERPTNEKLFF.